Below, 26 T cell receptor beta chains from the same sample are listed, as sequenced in a study of blood T cell repertoires in COVID-19. Only in-frame clones appear in the TCRdb table, and some are missing; sequencing was by immunoSEQ multiplex PCR. This sample yields 220,000 or so clones, of which less than 90% are seen a single time; 6.8% belongs to the top ten. The sample was PBMCs or T cells enriched from blood (not recorded which). All receptors derive from a woman aged 40-49 years who had recovered from COVID-19.

This chain connects TRBV5-1 to TRBJ2-5; D unresolved. Deletions cut 4 bases from V and 4 bases from J, with 14 bases between. The CDR3 length is 14 residues. CDR1 SGHRS and CDR2 YFSETQ come from the germline V gene. CDR3 amino acids: CASSPRPGGETQYF. The CDR3 DNA reads as TGCGCCAGCAGCCCTCGTCCAGGTGGAGAGACCCAGTACTTC.

The V gene is TRBV9, the J gene TRBJ1-6; D gene ambiguous. The CDR3 has 15 residues. Trimming stripped 0 bases from V and 7 bases from J, with 11 bases between. Germline loops: CDR1 SGDLS, CDR2 YYNGEE. The DNA of the CDR3 is TGTGCCAGCAGCGTAGCTCCCGTTTTGAATTCACCCCTCCACTTT. Its protein product is CASSVAPVLNSPLHF. The full variable domain, rest sourced from reference TRBV9 and TRBJ1-6, is DSGVTQTPKHLITATGQRVTLRCSPRSGDLSVYWYQQSLDQGLQFLIQYYNGEERAKGNILERFSAQQFPDLHSELNLSSLELGDSALYFCASSVAPVLNSPLHFGNGTRLTVT.

The chain links TRBV3-1 (or the pseudogene TRBV3-2) to TRBJ2-7; TRBD1 is a possible D gene (5 bases). CDR1 and CDR2 (germline): LGHDT, YNNKEL (reference sequence). This CDR3 region has 15 residues. Trimming shortened V by 5 bases and J by 5 bases, and 19 bases separated the two germline ends. CDR3 nucleotides: TGTGCCAGCAGCTCCTCTAGGGGTACGGGCCACGAGCAGTACGTC. Protein sequence: CASSSSRGTGHEQYV.

The CDR3 protein is CASSYSGGINQPQHF. The CDR3 bases are TGTGCCAGCAGTTACTCGGGAGGGATCAATCAGCCCCAGCATTTT. V is TRBV6-2 or TRBV6-3 and J is TRBJ1-5; D ambiguous. Germline CDR1 MNHEY, CDR2 SVGEGT. V lost 0 bases to trimming and J lost 3 bases, with 9 bases between them. The CDR3 extends over 15 amino acids.

The rearrangement uses TRBV7-2 and TRBJ2-2, with TRBD2 matching over 9 bases. V lost 6 bases, J lost 6 bases, and 11 bases stayed unmatched. From germline, CDR1 is SGHTA and CDR2 FQGNSA. The CDR3 is made up of 16 amino acids. CDR3 sequence (DNA): TGTGCCAGCAGTTGGATAGCGGGAGAATTGGCCGGGGAGCTGTTTTTT. This sequence encodes CASSWIAGELAGELFF.

The V gene is TRBV21-1, the J gene TRBJ1-1; the table names TRBD1, a call not compared with the DNA. TRBV21-1 is a pseudogene locus. The CDR3 length is 14 residues. CDR3 nucleotides: TGTGCCAGCAGCAAGGCGCAGGTTACGACTGAAGCTTTCTTT. This codes for CASSKAQVTTEAFF.

The chain employs TRBV7-8 and TRBJ2-1, with 12 positions matching TRBD2. The length of the CDR3 is 18 residues. After removal of 3 bases from V and 3 bases from J, the junction contained 9 bases not matched to a gene. Looked up from germline, CDR1 is SGHVS and CDR2 is FQNEAQ. CDR3 bases: TGTGCCAGCAGCTTCGAGGCTAGCGGGAGGGAGGTCTACAATGAGCAGTTCTTC. It codes for CASSFEASGREVYNEQFF. The whole variable domain, remainder taken from reference TRBV7-8 and TRBJ2-1, is GAGVSQSPRYKVAKRGQDVALRCDPISGHVSLFWYQQALGQGPEFLTYFQNEAQLDKSGLPSDRFFAERPEGSVSTLKIQRTQQEDSAVYLCASSFEASGREVYNEQFFGPGTRLTVL.

The chain is built from TRBV4-3 and TRBJ2-1; 9 bases fit TRBD2. The CDR3 loop spans 15 amino acids. Trimming took 5 bases from V and 7 from J; bases not matched to a gene: 9. From germline, CDR1 is LGHNA and CDR2 YSLEER. DNA of the CDR3: TGCGCCAGCAGCTACCGCGCGGGAGGGCCTAATGAGCAGTTCTTC. Amino acids: CASSYRAGGPNEQFF.

The CDR3 protein is CASSKGSGNTGELFF. The CDR3 region has the DNA TGTGCCAGCAGCAAGGGGAGCGGAAACACCGGGGAGCTGTTTTTT. The V gene is TRBV21-1, the J gene TRBJ2-2; the table's D gene call, TRBD2, was not cross checked with the DNA. TRBV21-1 is a known pseudogene. This CDR3 has 15 residues.

The chain combines TRBV9 with TRBJ2-7; 9 bases line up with TRBD2. Trimming cost V 5 bases and J 3 bases; bases outside gene matches: 12. The CDR3 is made up of 16 amino acids. Germline CDR1 SGDLS, CDR2 YYNGEE. CDR3 protein: CASSAGTSNSYYEQYF. DNA of the CDR3: TGTGCCAGCAGTGCTGGGACTAGCAATAGCTACTACGAGCAGTACTTC.

The rearrangement joins TRBV5-1 to TRBJ2-1, with a tentative D call TRBD2 (6 bases). Germline V CDR1 and CDR2: SGHRS, YFSETQ. V lost 4 bases, J lost 8 bases, and 16 bases lay in between. The CDR3 length is 14 residues. CDR3 nucleotide sequence: TGCGCCAGCAGCCCGGGCCAACTAGCTGATGAGCAGTTCTTC. This encodes CASSPGQLADEQFF.

This chain uses TRBV7-2 with TRBJ2-1; 9 bases align to TRBD2. Germline V gene lookup returns CDR1 SGHTA and CDR2 FQGNSA. V lost 2 bases, J lost 7 bases, and 6 bases stayed unmatched. The CDR3 contains 15 residues. The CDR3 is CASSLTAGGRNEQFF. In nucleotides, the CDR3 is TGTGCCAGCAGCTTAACAGCGGGAGGTAGGAATGAGCAGTTCTTC.

V gene TRBV12-3 or TRBV12-4 combines with J gene TRBJ2-7; 7 positions agree with TRBD2. After removal of 6 bases from V and 6 bases from J, the junction contained 8 bases not matched to a gene. CDR3 length equals 13 residues. DNA for the CDR3: TGTGCCAGCAGATCTGGGGGGGTCGGCGAGCAGTACTTC. As protein: CASRSGGVGEQYF.

The CDR3 DNA sequence: TGTGCCACCAGTGATTCTAGCGGGAGCTCCTCCTACGAGCAGTACTTC. This sequence encodes CATSDSSGSSSYEQYF. This chain uses TRBV24-1 with TRBJ2-7; 10 positions agree with TRBD2. Germline V gives CDR1 KGHDR, CDR2 SFDVKD. The CDR3 spans 16 residues. J lost 0 bases, V lost 2 bases, and 3 bases had no gene match.

This clone occurred a few times. This rearrangement joins TRBV6-5 to TRBJ1-1, with TRBD1 as a possible D gene (6 bases). The CDR3 has 14 amino acids. The germline gives CDR1 MNHEY, CDR2 SVGAGI. V lost 6 bases to trimming and J lost 3 bases, with 14 bases between them. The DNA for the CDR3 is TGTGCCAGCAGCTCTACAGGGATTGACACTGAAGCTTTCTTT. This encodes CASSSTGIDTEAFF.

In its sample, this clone was seen once. The chain carries TRBV3-1 (or the pseudogene TRBV3-2) and TRBJ2-5; the D gene is possibly TRBD1 (6 bases). CDR1 and CDR2 from the germline V gene are LGHDT and YNNKEL (reference sequence). V was trimmed by 5 bases and J by 2 bases, leaving 12 bases between them. This CDR3 is 14 amino acids long. CDR3 amino acids: CASSLRGLQETQYF. CDR3 bases: TGTGCCAGCAGCTTGAGGGGGTTACAAGAGACCCAGTACTTC.

The chain recombines TRBV28 with TRBJ1-2; 7 bases align to TRBD1. The CDR3 totals 14 residues. The junction had 5 bases not matched to a gene; V was cut back by 3 bases and J by 4 bases. The germline CDR1 and CDR2 sequences are MDHEN and SYDVKM. The CDR3 DNA reads as TGTGCCAGCAGTTTTGGTCCAGGGGGCTATGGCTACACCTTC. This sequence encodes CASSFGPGGYGYTF.

The rearrangement uses TRBV2 and TRBJ1-1; 9 nucleotides align to TRBD1. From germline, CDR1 is SNHLY and CDR2 FYNNEI. The V and J ends lost 6 bases and 12 bases, in that order; junction bases with no gene match: 11. CDR3 length: 13 residues. The CDR3 sequence is CASSGYRDRETFF. The CDR3 DNA is TGTGCCAGCAGCGGCTACCGGGACAGGGAAACTTTCTTT.

The chain recombines TRBV28 with TRBJ2-7; D remains ambiguous. This CDR3 has 13 amino acids. CDR1 is MDHEN and CDR2 is SYDVKM in the germline V gene. Deletions cut 6 bases from V and 2 bases from J, with 11 bases between. The CDR3 nucleotides read TGTGCCAGCAGATCCCCACAGACCTACGAGCAGTACTTC. This sequence encodes CASRSPQTYEQYF.

This chain links TRBV10-3 with TRBJ1-1; maybe TRBD1 (6 bases). CDR1 and CDR2 (germline): ENHRY, SYGVKD. The CDR3 spans 17 residues. V gave up 4 bases and J gave up 5 bases, with 23 bases separating them. CDR3 sequence reads: CAISVLGPDRWNTEAFF. The CDR3 DNA is TGTGCCATCAGTGTCCTAGGCCCCGACAGGTGGAATACTGAAGCTTTCTTT.

This chain links TRBV12-3 or TRBV12-4 with TRBJ1-2, with D hard to call. V was clipped by 5 bases and J by 8 bases, with 15 bases between them. CDR3 length equals 13 residues. CDR3 coding DNA: TGTGCCAGCAGTCAGAACACTATTCCGGGCTACACCTTC. This translates into CASSQNTIPGYTF.

The chain carries TRBV12-3 or TRBV12-4 and TRBJ2-5; possibly TRBD1 for D (6 bases). The V and J ends lost 7 bases and 2 bases respectively, with 11 bases between them. This CDR3 has 13 residues. CDR3 DNA: TGTGCCAGCACTCAGGGGTTGCAAGAGACCCAGTACTTC. Translating it yields CASTQGLQETQYF.

This sequence joins TRBV6-1 and TRBJ1-6; D is unresolved. The germline CDR1 and CDR2 sequences are MNHNS and SASEGT. The CDR3 has 13 residues. The V and J ends lost 2 bases and 12 bases respectively, with 11 bases between them. The DNA for the CDR3 is TGTGCCAGCAGTGAACAACACCCCTTACCCCTCCACTTT. Its protein product is CASSEQHPLPLHF.

This chain links TRBV5-1 with TRBJ2-3; D remains unclear. The V end lost 1 base, the J end lost 4 bases, and 10 bases lay between the germline ends. This CDR3 region has 14 residues. Germline assignment: CDR1 SGHRS and CDR2 YFSETQ. The DNA of the CDR3 is TGCGCCAGCAGCTTGTCCGGGTTTGCAGATACGCAGTATTTT. Its translation: CASSLSGFADTQYF.

This clone was seen a single time. The rearrangement links TRBV12-3 or TRBV12-4 to TRBJ1-1; 7 positions agree with TRBD1. This CDR3 region has 13 residues. Trimming took 7 bases from V and 6 from J; bases not matched to a gene: 8. The CDR3 sequence: CASIPRGASEAFF. The CDR3 DNA is TGTGCCAGCATCCCCAGGGGGGCTTCTGAAGCTTTCTTT.

This rearrangement joins TRBV7-3 to TRBJ2-1, with 13 bases matching TRBD2. The junction had 6 bases not matched to a gene; V was cut back by 6 bases and J by 7 bases. The germline CDR1 and CDR2 sequences are SGHTA and FQGTGA. The CDR3 is made up of 15 amino acids. The CDR3 is CASSFGTSGNNEQFF. CDR3 nucleotides: TGTGCCAGCAGTTTCGGGACTAGCGGGAATAATGAGCAGTTCTTC.